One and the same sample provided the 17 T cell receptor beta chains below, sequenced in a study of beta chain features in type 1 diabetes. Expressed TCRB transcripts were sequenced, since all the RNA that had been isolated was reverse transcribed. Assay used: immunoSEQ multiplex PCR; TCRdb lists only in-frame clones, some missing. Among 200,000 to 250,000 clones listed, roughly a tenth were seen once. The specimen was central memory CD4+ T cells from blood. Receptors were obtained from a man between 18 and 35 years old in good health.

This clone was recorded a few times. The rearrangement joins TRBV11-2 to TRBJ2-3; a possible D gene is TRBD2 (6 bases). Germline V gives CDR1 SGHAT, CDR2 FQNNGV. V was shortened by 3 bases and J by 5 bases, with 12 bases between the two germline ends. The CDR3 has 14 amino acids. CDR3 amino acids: CASSFSGEGDTQYF. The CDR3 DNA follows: TGTGCCAGCAGCTTTTCGGGAGAAGGAGATACGCAGTATTTT.

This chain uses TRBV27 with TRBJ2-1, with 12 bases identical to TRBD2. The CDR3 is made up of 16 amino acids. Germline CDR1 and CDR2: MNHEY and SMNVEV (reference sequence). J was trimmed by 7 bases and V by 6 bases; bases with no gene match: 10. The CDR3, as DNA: TGTGCCAGCAGCAAGTCTAGCGGGAGGGCCGGGAATGAGCAGTTCTTC. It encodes CASSKSSGRAGNEQFF.

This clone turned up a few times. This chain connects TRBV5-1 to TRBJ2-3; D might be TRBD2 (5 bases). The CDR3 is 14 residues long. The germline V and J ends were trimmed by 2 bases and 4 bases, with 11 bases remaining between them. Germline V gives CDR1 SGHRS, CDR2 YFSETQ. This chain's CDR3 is CASSFRDGADTQYF. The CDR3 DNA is TGCGCCAGCAGCTTCCGGGATGGTGCAGATACGCAGTATTTT.

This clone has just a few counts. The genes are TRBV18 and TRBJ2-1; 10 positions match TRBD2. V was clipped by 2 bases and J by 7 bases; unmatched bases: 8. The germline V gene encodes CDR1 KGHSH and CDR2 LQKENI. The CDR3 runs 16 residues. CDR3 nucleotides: TGTGCCAGCTCACCATTAACTAGCGGGGCTGGGAATGAGCAGTTCTTC. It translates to CASSPLTSGAGNEQFF.

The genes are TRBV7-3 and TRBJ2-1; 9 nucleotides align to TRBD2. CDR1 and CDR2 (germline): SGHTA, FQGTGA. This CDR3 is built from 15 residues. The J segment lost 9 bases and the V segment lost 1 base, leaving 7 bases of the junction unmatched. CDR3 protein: CASSLKAGGPTEQFF. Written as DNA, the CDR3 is TGTGCCAGCAGCTTAAAGGCGGGAGGGCCAACTGAGCAGTTCTTC.

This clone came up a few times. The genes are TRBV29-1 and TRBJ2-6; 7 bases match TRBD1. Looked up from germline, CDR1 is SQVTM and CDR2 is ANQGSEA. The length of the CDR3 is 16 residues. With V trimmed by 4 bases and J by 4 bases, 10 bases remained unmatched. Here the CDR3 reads CSVVGAGTVGANVLTF. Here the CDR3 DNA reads TGCAGCGTTGTGGGGGCAGGGACAGTCGGGGCCAACGTCCTGACTTTC.

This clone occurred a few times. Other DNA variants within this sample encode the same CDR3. The CDR3 loop is CSVAGSGANVLTF. The CDR3 DNA follows: TGCAGCGTGGCAGGGTCTGGGGCCAACGTCCTGACTTTC. The chain recombines TRBV29-1 with TRBJ2-6, with D perhaps TRBD1 (5 bases). V was pared by 6 bases and J by 1 base, with 7 bases between. The CDR3 contains 13 residues. CDR1 SQVTM and CDR2 ANQGSEA come from the germline V gene.

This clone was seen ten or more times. CDR3 residues: CASSTGLLPEKLFF. CDR3 nucleotides: TGTGCCAGCAGCACGGGTTTATTGCCGGAAAAACTGTTTTTT. V gene TRBV14 combines with J gene TRBJ1-4; D ambiguous. The germline CDR1 and CDR2 sequences are SGHDN and FVKESK. The germline V and J ends were trimmed by 5 bases and 8 bases, with 15 bases remaining between them. CDR3 size: 14 residues.

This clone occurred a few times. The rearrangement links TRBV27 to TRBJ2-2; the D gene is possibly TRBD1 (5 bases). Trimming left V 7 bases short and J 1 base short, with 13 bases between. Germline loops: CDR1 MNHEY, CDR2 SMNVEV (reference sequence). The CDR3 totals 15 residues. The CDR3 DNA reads TGTGCCAGCATCAACCGGCAGGGGAACACCGGGGAGCTGTTTTTT. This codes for CASINRQGNTGELFF.

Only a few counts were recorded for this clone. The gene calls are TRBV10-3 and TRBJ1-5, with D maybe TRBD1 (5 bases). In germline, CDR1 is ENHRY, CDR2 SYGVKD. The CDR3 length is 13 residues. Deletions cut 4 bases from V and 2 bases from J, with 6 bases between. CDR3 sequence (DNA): TGTGCCATCAGTGCACAGGGCAATCAGCCCCAGCATTTT. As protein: CAISAQGNQPQHF.

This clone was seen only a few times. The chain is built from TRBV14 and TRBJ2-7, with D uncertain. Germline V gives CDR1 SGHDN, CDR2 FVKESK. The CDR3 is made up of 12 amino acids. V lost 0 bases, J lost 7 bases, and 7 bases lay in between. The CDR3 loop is CASSQDWGEQYF. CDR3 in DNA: TGTGCCAGCAGCCAAGACTGGGGAGAGCAGTACTTC.

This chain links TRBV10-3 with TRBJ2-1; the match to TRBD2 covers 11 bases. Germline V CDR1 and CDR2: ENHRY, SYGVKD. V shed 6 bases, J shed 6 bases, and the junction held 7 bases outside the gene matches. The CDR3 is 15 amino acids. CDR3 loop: CAIRETSGTGNEQFF. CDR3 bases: TGTGCCATCAGGGAGACTAGCGGGACAGGCAATGAGCAGTTCTTC.

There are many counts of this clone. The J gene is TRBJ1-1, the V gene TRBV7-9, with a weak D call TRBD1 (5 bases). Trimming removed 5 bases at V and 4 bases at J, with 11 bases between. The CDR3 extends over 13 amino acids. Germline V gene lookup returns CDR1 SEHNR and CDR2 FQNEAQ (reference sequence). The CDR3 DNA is TGTGCCAGCAGCCACGCTAGGGGCACTGAAGCTTTCTTT. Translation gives CASSHARGTEAFF.

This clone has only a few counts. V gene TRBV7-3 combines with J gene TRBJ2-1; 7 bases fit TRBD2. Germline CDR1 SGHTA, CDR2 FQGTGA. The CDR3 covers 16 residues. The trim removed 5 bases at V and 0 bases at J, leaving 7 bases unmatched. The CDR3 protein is CASSETGGSSYNEQFF. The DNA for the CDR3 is TGTGCCAGCAGCGAGACGGGCGGGAGCTCCTACAATGAGCAGTTCTTC.

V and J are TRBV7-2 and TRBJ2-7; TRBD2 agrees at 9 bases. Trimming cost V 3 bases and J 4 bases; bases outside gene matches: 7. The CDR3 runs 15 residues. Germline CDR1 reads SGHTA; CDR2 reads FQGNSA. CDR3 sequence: CASSLFGGRAYEQYF. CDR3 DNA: TGTGCCAGCAGCTTGTTTGGCGGGAGGGCGTACGAGCAGTACTTC. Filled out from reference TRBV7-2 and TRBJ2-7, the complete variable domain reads GAGVSQSPSNKVTEKGKDVELRCDPISGHTALYWYRQSLGQGLEFLIYFQGNSAPDKSGLPSDRFSAERTGGSVSTLTIQRTQQEDSAVYLCASSLFGGRAYEQYFGPGTRLTVT.

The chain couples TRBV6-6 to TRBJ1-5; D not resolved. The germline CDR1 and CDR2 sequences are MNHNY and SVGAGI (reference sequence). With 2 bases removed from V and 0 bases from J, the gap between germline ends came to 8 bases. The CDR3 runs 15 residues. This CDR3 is CASSYTVYSNQPQHF. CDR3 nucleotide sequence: TGTGCCAGCAGTTACACTGTGTATAGCAATCAGCCCCAGCATTTT.

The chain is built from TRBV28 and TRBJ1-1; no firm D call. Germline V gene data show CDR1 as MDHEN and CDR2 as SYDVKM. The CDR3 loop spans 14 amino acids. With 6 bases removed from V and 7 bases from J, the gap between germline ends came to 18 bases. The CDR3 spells CASSPYNWEGEAFF. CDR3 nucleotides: TGTGCCAGCAGCCCGTACAATTGGGAAGGTGAAGCTTTCTTT.